The present TCR beta chain was sequenced within a study of cytomegalovirus exposure and HLA in healthy donors. About this clone: What it binds is not known.

PCR employed 60 Vbeta and 13 Jbeta primers. Libraries were prepared by immunoSEQ multiplex PCR; TCRdb keeps only in-frame clonotypes and omits some of them. The sample gives about 90,000 clones, about two thirds of which show up once; about 16% is in the top ten. Broader study findings: Most TCRs appeared rarely, but some public TCRs recurred in many donors. Some TCR beta chains (roughly 160 of them) were listed as cytomegalovirus-associated. Per a later analysis, 15,000 to 20,000 TCR beta sequences showed association with HLA alleles at 0.05 false discovery rate. About 87% or about 30% of the time was how often most TCR beta V segments were productive, according to an earlier analysis.

CDR1 is LNHDA and CDR2 is SQIVND in the germline V gene (reference sequence). This CDR3 is built from 15 residues. With 5 bases removed from V and 3 bases from J, the gap between germline ends came to 17 bases. The rearrangement uses TRBV19 and TRBJ2-7; TRBD2 might be the D (6 bases). The sequenced sample was PBMCs. This TCR was sampled from a woman between 45 and 60 years old in good health and CMV-seropositive. Here the CDR3 DNA reads TGTGCCAGTAGTGCTGCAGGGAGGTCTATCTACGAGCAGTACTTC. This encodes CASSAAGRSIYEQYF.